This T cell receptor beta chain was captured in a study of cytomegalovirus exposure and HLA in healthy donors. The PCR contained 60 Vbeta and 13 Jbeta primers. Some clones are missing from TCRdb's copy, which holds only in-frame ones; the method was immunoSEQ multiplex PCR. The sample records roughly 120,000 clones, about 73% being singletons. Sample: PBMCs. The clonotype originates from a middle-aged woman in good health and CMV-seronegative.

The chain's CDR3 is CASSTPGQGSEGYTF. CDR3 DNA: TGTGCCAGCAGCACACCGGGACAGGGGTCAGAAGGCTACACCTTC. The chain carries TRBV7-9 and TRBJ1-2; 10 nucleotides align to TRBD1. CDR1 and CDR2 (germline): SEHNR, FQNEAQ (reference sequence). Unmatched junction bases numbered 11, after V lost 5 bases and J lost 8 bases. The CDR3 is 15 amino acids.